The following is a T cell receptor (beta chain) sequence with its context. The data are from a study of blood T cell repertoires in COVID-19. Study overall: Both acute and convalescent COVID-19 samples were obtained from the United States, Italy and Spain.

Germline-derived CDR1 and CDR2 are SGHRS and YFSETQ. The CDR3 covers 15 residues. V gave up 5 bases and J gave up 7 bases; unmatched junction bases: 8. In assigning cohorts, the study relied on participant-reported clinical history. Recovery among Cohort 3 donors was established by two negative PCRs, clearance, or symptom resolution. How the authors handled the data: Amplification with reference gene primers provided the estimates of nucleated cell counts. The assay was immunoSEQ multiplex PCR, and TCRdb's table has in-frame clones only and misses some. That table furnishes V, J and clone size, whereas the DNA furnished D and trimming. The sample lists 250,000 to 350,000 clones, about 88% seen once, with 3% in the top ten.

The chain employs TRBV5-1 and TRBJ2-1, with 11 bases identical to TRBD2. This clonotype originated in a woman aged 45-65 years who had recovered from COVID-19. Sequencing input: PBMCs or T cells enriched from blood (not recorded which). Here the CDR3 reads CASRLIAGGGNEQFF. CDR3 nucleotides: TGCGCCAGCAGACTAATAGCGGGAGGGGGTAATGAGCAGTTCTTC.